Reported below is one TCR beta chain. Its antigen is not known. These data belong to a study of T cell responses to AZD1222 COVID-19 vaccine. Study as a whole: The analysis combined second doses at about 4 or about 12 weeks. General study points: Across spike, vaccine-associated CD4 TCRs were found, dominant at 160-218 and 743-854.

Measured with immunoSEQ multiplex PCR; TCRdb has only the in-frame clones, and not every one. The data contain more than 85,000 clones, roughly 87% of them singletons. The CDR3 spans 14 residues. Germline assignment: CDR1 SGHTA and CDR2 FQGTGA. V lost 1 base and J 6 bases, leaving 10 bases between the germline ends. Sequenced here: peripheral blood, sampled on day 0 of AZD1222 vaccination. The chain links TRBV7-3 to TRBJ2-1; D may be TRBD1 (6 bases). The origin of this receptor is an adult in good health. The CDR3 sequence is CASSLMGASNEQFF. The DNA of the CDR3 is TGTGCCAGCAGCTTAATGGGGGCTAGCAATGAGCAGTTCTTC.